This is a list of T cell receptor beta chains from one sample in a study of T-cell memory formation after mild COVID-19. TCRdb re-analysed the 5' RACE reads in MiXCR, keeping a single row per CDR3 protein. The repertoire holds more than 300,000 distinct CDR3 sequences, 20% seen once, with roughly 23% in the top ten. What was sequenced was PBMCs or a T cell subset sorted from them (not recorded which). The receptors stem from a man between 18 and 29 years old who had mild COVID-19 (a few samples of this study predate the infection). Cell type and time point are not known. The CDR3 runs from the conserved cysteine through the conserved F or W. Each record gives: clone size, V gene, J gene, D gene, CDR3 protein, CDR3 DNA. A D gene is named only where the DNA matches it firmly. Not all rows give a size; the values are once, few, many and, for expanded clones, a class.

.,TRBV11-2,TRBJ2-5,.,CASKLGGLSQETQYF,TGTGCCAGCAAATTGGGGGGGCTGTCGCAAGAGACCCAGTACTTC
few,TRBV7-7,TRBJ2-5,.,CASSSNVQETQYF,TGTGCCAGCAGCTCCAACGTCCAAGAGACCCAGTACTTC
few,TRBV29-1,TRBJ1-2,.,CSAPGGAGGYTF,TGCAGCGCCCCCGGCGGGGCGGGTGGCTACACCTTC
.,TRBV2,TRBJ1-2,.,CASSVQPQNNYGYTF,TGTGCCAGCAGTGTTCAGCCCCAAAACAACTATGGCTACACCTTC
.,TRBV2,TRBJ1-1,.,CATPWMENTEAFF,TGTGCCACCCCTTGGATGGAGAACACTGAAGCTTTCTTT
.,TRBV6-5,TRBJ2-2,TRBD1,CASSWTGTSGELFF,TGTGCCAGCAGTTGGACAGGGACATCCGGGGAGCTGTTTTTT
.,TRBV4-2,TRBJ2-1,.,CASSQELLVAYNEQFF,TGTGCCAGCAGCCAAGAATTGCTGGTCGCCTACAATGAGCAGTTCTTC
.,TRBV5-4,TRBJ2-1,TRBD1,CASSQGQYNEQFF,TGTGCCAGCAGCCAGGGACAGTACAATGAGCAGTTCTTC
few,TRBV7-8,TRBJ2-7,.,CASSPRVRNYEQYF,TGTGCCAGCAGCCCGCGCGTCAGGAATTACGAGCAGTACTTC
few,TRBV6-5,TRBJ2-7,.,CASSSYTYEQYF,TGTGCCAGCAGTTCCTATACCTACGAGCAGTACTTC
.,TRBV12-3/TRBV12-4,TRBJ1-1,TRBD1,CASTPGQGGSTEAFF,TGTGCCAGCACCCCAGGGCAGGGGGGATCCACTGAAGCTTTCTTT
.,TRBV10-2,TRBJ2-5,.,CASSEMVQETQYF,TGCGCCAGCAGTGAGATGGTACAAGAGACCCAGTACTTC
few,TRBV4-1,TRBJ1-2,TRBD1,CASSRTGSPGRGYTF,TGCGCCAGCAGCAGGACAGGGTCACCTGGTCGGGGCTACACCTTC
many,TRBV7-8,TRBJ2-2,.,CASSLRKAGPNTGELFF,TGTGCCAGCAGCTTAAGAAAGGCAGGTCCGAACACCGGGGAGCTGTTTTTT
few,TRBV4-3,TRBJ2-3,.,CASSQGGDRSRTDTQYF,TGCGCCAGCAGCCAGGGAGGGGACAGATCCCGCACAGATACGCAGTATTTT
.,TRBV7-3,TRBJ2-1,.,CASSLDRGGPYNEQFF,TGTGCCAGCAGCCTCGATAGAGGGGGACCGTACAATGAGCAGTTCTTC
.,TRBV23-1,TRBJ2-1,TRBD2,CASSQLGTSGGARDNEQFF,TGCGCCAGCAGTCAATTAGGGACTAGCGGGGGGGCCCGGGACAATGAGCAGTTCTTC
.,TRBV9,TRBJ2-5,TRBD2,CASSVGAVTSGGYQETQYF,TGTGCCAGCAGCGTAGGGGCCGTCACTAGCGGGGGTTACCAAGAGACCCAGTACTTC
.,TRBV9,TRBJ1-5,.,CASSGGNDGQPQHF,TGTGCCAGCAGCGGAGGGAACGACGGGCAGCCCCAGCATTTT
once,TRBV7-9,TRBJ2-3,TRBD2,CASNINSGTSISDTQYF,TGTGCCAGCAACATTAATTCCGGGACTAGCATATCAGATACGCAGTATTTT
.,TRBV7-3,TRBJ2-2,.,CASSRQGLGGELFF,TGTGCCAGCAGCCGACAGGGACTGGGCGGGGAGCTGTTTTTT
.,TRBV6-2/TRBV6-3,TRBJ2-5,.,CASSYFGETQYF,TGTGCCAGCAGTTACTTTGGAGAGACCCAGTACTTC
.,TRBV10-3,TRBJ1-4,TRBD1,CATMDPGGEKLFF,TGTGCCACGATGGATCCAGGGGGGGAAAAACTGTTTTTT
.,TRBV7-9,TRBJ1-2,.,CASSLYAGDGYTF,TGTGCCAGCAGCTTATATGCAGGAGATGGCTACACCTTC
.,TRBV6-6,TRBJ1-5,.,CASSAPRDLNQPQHF,TGTGCCAGCAGTGCGCCCCGGGACCTTAATCAGCCCCAGCATTTT
.,TRBV15,TRBJ2-4,.,CATSRGGLDSDIQYF,TGTGCCACCAGCAGAGGAGGGTTGGATTCGGACATTCAGTACTTC
.,TRBV27,TRBJ1-5,.,CASQKIGGNQPQHF,TGTGCCAGTCAGAAAATCGGCGGCAATCAGCCCCAGCATTTT
few,TRBV4-1,TRBJ1-5,.,CASSQGEDGILVQPQHF,TGCGCCAGCAGCCAGGGAGAAGATGGGATCCTGGTTCAGCCCCAGCATTTT
few,TRBV5-6,TRBJ2-2,TRBD1,CASRLQGAPDVATGELFF,TGTGCCAGCAGACTACAGGGGGCGCCGGACGTAGCCACCGGGGAGCTGTTTTTT
few,TRBV7-2,TRBJ1-4,.,CASSPQQGFNEKLFF,TGTGCCAGCAGCCCCCAACAGGGATTTAATGAAAAACTGTTTTTT
few,TRBV3-1,TRBJ2-3,TRBD2,CASSQSGGGADTQYF,TGTGCCAGCAGCCAAAGCGGGGGAGGGGCAGATACGCAGTATTTT
.,TRBV7-2,TRBJ2-1,.,CASSLGGSYGHEQFF,TGTGCCAGCAGCTTAGGGGGTAGTTACGGCCATGAGCAGTTCTTC
.,TRBV3-1,TRBJ1-4,TRBD1,CASSRSQGDEKLFF,TGTGCCAGCAGCCGATCACAGGGGGATGAAAAACTGTTTTTT
.,TRBV9,TRBJ1-1,.,CASRRDPNTEAFF,TGTGCCAGCAGGCGTGACCCGAACACTGAAGCTTTCTTT
many,TRBV5-6,TRBJ2-7,.,CASSLRDYEQYF,TGTGCCAGCAGCTTGAGGGATTACGAGCAGTACTTC
.,TRBV5-1,TRBJ2-4,TRBD2,CASSLELADGNIQYF,TGCGCCAGCAGCTTGGAACTAGCGGACGGGAACATTCAGTACTTC
few,TRBV20-1,TRBJ1-1,.,CSARTLGGGNTEAFF,TGCAGTGCTAGGACCTTGGGGGGAGGGAACACTGAAGCTTTCTTT
few,TRBV6-5,TRBJ2-1,TRBD1,CASSLQGQAWNEQFF,TGTGCCAGCAGTTTACAGGGACAGGCGTGGAATGAGCAGTTCTTC
few,TRBV5-4,TRBJ2-7,.,CASSFPESYEQYF,TGTGCCAGCAGCTTCCCAGAGTCCTACGAGCAGTACTTC
.,TRBV20-1,TRBJ2-5,TRBD1,CSALGQGRETQYF,TGCAGTGCCCTCGGACAGGGGAGGGAGACCCAGTACTTC
few,TRBV28,TRBJ1-5,.,CASGPPVSNQPQHF,TGTGCCAGCGGCCCCCCAGTTAGCAATCAGCCCCAGCATTTT
.,TRBV7-3,TRBJ1-5,TRBD1,CASSLSRQGGNQPQHF,TGTGCCAGCAGCTTAAGCCGACAGGGCGGCAATCAGCCCCAGCATTTT
few,TRBV5-1,TRBJ1-1,TRBD1,CASSLVRTGVRGTEAFF,TGCGCCAGCAGCTTGGTGCGGACAGGGGTACGAGGTACTGAAGCTTTCTTT
few,TRBV7-2,TRBJ2-7,TRBD2,CASSLVGGLASNYEQYF,TGTGCCAGCAGCTTAGTCGGGGGACTAGCGAGTAACTACGAGCAGTACTTC
few,TRBV7-2,TRBJ2-3,TRBD2,CASSPRRTSGGLGTDTQYF,TGTGCCAGCAGCCCGAGACGGACTAGCGGGGGGCTAGGCACAGATACGCAGTATTTT
once,TRBV24-1,TRBJ1-2,.,CATSVAGAGGIYGYTF,TGTGCCACCAGTGTGGCAGGGGCTGGGGGCATCTATGGCTACACCTTC
.,TRBV27,TRBJ1-5,.,CASSFQPYSNQPQHF,TGTGCCAGCAGTTTCCAACCTTATAGCAATCAGCCCCAGCATTTT
.,TRBV20-1,TRBJ2-1,TRBD2,CSARDPGGAYNEQFF,TGCAGTGCTAGAGATCCGGGGGGGGCTTACAATGAGCAGTTCTTC
.,TRBV20-1,TRBJ1-1,.,CSARSGVSGTEAFF,TGCAGTGCTAGAAGTGGGGTCTCGGGCACTGAAGCTTTCTTT